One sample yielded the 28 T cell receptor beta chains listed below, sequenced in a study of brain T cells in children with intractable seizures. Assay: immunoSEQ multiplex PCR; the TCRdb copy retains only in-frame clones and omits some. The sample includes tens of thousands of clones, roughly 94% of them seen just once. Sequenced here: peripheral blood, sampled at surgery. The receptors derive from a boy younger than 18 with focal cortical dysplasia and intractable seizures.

CDR3 sequence: CASSHPTGASSYEQYF. DNA for the CDR3: TGTGCCAGCAGCCATCCGACAGGGGCTAGCTCCTACGAGCAGTACTTC. The rearrangement links TRBV13 to TRBJ2-7, with 8 positions matching TRBD1. The CDR3 runs to 16 residues. From germline, CDR1 is PRHDT and CDR2 FYEKMQ (reference sequence). V gave up 5 bases and J gave up 0 bases; unmatched junction bases: 9.

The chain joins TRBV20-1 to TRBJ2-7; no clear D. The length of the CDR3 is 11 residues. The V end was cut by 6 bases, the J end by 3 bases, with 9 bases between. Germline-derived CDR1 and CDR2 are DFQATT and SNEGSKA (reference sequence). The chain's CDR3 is CSASLNYEQYV. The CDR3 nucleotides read TGCAGTGCGTCGCTTAACTACGAGCAGTACGTC.

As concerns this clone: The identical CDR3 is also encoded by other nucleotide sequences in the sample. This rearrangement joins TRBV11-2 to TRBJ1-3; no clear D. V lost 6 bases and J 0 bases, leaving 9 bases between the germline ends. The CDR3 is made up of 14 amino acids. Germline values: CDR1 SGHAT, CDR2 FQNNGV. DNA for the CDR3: TGTGCCAGCAGTTCATCTAGCTCTGGAAACACCATATATTTT. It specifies CASSSSSSGNTIYF. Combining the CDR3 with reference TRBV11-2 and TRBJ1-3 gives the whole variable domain EAGVAQSPRYKIIEKRQSVAFWCNPISGHATLYWYQQILGQGPKLLIQFQNNGVVDDSQLPKDRFSAERLKGVDSTLKIQPAKLEDSAVYLCASSSSSSGNTIYFGEGSWLTVV.

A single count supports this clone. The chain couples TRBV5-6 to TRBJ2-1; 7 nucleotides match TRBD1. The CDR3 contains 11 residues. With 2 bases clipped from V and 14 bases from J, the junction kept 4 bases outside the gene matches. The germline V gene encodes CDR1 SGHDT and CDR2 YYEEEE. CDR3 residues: CASSLQGRKFF. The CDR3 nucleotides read TGTGCCAGCAGCTTACAGGGGCGCAAGTTCTTC.

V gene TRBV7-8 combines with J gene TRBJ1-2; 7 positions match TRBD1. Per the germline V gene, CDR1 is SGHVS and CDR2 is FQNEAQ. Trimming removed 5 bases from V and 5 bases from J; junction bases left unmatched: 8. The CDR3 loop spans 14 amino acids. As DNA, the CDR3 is TGTGCCAGCAGCCAATCGGGACAGAGATATGGCTACACCTTC. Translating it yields CASSQSGQRYGYTF.

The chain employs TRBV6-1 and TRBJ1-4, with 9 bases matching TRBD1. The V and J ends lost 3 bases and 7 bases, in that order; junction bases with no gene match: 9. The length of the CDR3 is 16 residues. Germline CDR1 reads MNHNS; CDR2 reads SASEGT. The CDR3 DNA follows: TGTGCCAGCAGTGACCCCGGACAGGGGTTAACTGAAAAACTGTTTTTT. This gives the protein CASSDPGQGLTEKLFF.

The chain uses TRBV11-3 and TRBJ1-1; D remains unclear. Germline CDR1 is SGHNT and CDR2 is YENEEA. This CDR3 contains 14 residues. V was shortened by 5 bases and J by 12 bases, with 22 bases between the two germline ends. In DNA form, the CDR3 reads TGTGCCAGCAGCCCCACCGCGGGCTCGGCCCATCCTTTCTTT. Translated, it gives CASSPTAGSAHPFF.

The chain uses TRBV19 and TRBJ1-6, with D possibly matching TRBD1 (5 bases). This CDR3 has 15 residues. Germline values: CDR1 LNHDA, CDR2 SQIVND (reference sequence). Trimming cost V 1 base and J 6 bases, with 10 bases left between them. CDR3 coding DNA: TGTGCCAGTAGTATAGTTGGACATATTAATTCACCCCTCCACTTT. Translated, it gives CASSIVGHINSPLHF.

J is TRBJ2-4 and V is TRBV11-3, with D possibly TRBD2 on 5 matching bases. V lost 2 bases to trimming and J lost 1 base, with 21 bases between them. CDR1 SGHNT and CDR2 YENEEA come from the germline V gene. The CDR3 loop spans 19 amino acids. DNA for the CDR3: TGTGCCAGCAGCTTATACGTATTGGACTCCTCGGCGGCCAAAAACATTCAGTACTTC. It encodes CASSLYVLDSSAAKNIQYF. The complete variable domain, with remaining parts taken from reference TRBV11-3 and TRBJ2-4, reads EAGVVQSPRYKIIEKKQPVAFWCNPISGHNTLYWYLQNLGQGPELLIRYENEEAVDDSQLPKDRFSAERLKGVDSTLKIQPAELGDSAVYLCASSLYVLDSSAAKNIQYFGAGTRLSVL.

The CDR3: CASSLAGNGYTF. The CDR3 bases are TGTGCCAGCAGCTTGGCAGGGAATGGCTACACCTTC. The V and J genes are TRBV11-2 and TRBJ1-2; a weak D match, TRBD1 (5 bases). The length of the CDR3 is 12 residues. V was clipped by 3 bases and J by 6 bases, with 8 bases between them. CDR1 is SGHAT and CDR2 is FQNNGV in the germline V gene. Together with reference TRBV11-2 and TRBJ1-2, the CDR3 gives the full variable domain: EAGVAQSPRYKIIEKRQSVAFWCNPISGHATLYWYQQILGQGPKLLIQFQNNGVVDDSQLPKDRFSAERLKGVDSTLKIQPAKLEDSAVYLCASSLAGNGYTFGSGTRLTVV.

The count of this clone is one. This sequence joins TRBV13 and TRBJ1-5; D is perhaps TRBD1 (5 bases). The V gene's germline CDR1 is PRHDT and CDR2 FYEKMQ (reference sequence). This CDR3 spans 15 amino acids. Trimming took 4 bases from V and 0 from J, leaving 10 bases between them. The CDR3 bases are TGTGCCAGCAGCTACCGTAGGGGTAGCAATCAGCCCCAGCATTTT. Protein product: CASSYRRGSNQPQHF.

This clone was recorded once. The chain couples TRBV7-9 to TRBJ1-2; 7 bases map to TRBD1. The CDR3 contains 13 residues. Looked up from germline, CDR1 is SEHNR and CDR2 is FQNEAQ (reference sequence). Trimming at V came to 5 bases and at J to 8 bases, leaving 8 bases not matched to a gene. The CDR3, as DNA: TGTGCCAGCAGCCCTCCAGGGGGACGAGGCTACACCTTC. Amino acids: CASSPPGGRGYTF.

CDR3 nucleotide sequence: TGTGCCATCAGTGAGATCAGAGGCAGCCCCCCTGGCTACACCTTC. Amino acid sequence: CAISEIRGSPPGYTF. V and J are TRBV10-3 and TRBJ1-2; D remains unclear. CDR1 is ENHRY, CDR2 SYGVKD, per germline. Trimming shortened V by 2 bases and J by 7 bases, and 17 bases separated the two germline ends. The CDR3 is made up of 15 amino acids.

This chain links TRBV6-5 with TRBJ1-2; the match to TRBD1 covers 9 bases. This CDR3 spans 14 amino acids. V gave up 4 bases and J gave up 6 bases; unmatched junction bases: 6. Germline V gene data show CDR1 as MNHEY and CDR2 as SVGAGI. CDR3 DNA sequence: TGTGCCAGCAGTTCACCACAGGGGGCTCATGGCTACACCTTC. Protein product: CASSSPQGAHGYTF.

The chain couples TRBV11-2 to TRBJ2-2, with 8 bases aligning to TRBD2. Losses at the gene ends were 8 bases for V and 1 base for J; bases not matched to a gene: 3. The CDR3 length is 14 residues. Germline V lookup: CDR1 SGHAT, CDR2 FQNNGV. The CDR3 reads CASSRGGNTGELFF. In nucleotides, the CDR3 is TGTGCCAGCTCTCGGGGGGGGAACACCGGGGAGCTGTTTTTT.

For the CDR3, the DNA is TGTGCCAGCGATGACGGGCAGAACTATGGCTACACCTTC. Amino acids: CASDDGQNYGYTF. The V call is TRBV2, the J call TRBJ1-2; D not certain. Germline CDR1 SNHLY, CDR2 FYNNEI. V lost 8 bases and J 2 bases, leaving 12 bases between the germline ends. The CDR3 extends over 13 amino acids.

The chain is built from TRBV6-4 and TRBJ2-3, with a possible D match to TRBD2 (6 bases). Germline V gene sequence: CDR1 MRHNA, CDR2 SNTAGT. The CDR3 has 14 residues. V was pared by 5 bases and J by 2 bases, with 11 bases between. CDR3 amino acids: CASSSGGDTDTQYF. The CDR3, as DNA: TGTGCCAGCAGTAGCGGAGGGGACACAGATACGCAGTATTTT.

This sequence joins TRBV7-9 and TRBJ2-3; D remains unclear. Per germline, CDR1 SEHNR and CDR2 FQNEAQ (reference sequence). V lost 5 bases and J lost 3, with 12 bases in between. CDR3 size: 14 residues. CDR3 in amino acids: CASSLPAPTDTQYF. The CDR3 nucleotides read TGTGCCAGCAGCCTCCCCGCTCCGACAGATACGCAGTATTTT.

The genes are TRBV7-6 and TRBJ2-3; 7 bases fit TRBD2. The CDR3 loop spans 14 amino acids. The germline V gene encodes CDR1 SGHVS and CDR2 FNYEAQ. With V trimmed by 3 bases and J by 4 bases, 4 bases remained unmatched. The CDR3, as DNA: TGTGCCAGCAGCTTGGGACTATTTGCAGATACGCAGTATTTT. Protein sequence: CASSLGLFADTQYF.

CDR3 amino acids: CASIPGGGYEKLFF. DNA for the CDR3: TGTGCCAGCATCCCCGGGGGGGGTTATGAAAAACTGTTTTTT. V usage is TRBV28 and J usage is TRBJ1-4, with D possibly being TRBD1 (5 bases). Trimming stripped 7 bases from V and 6 bases from J, with 15 bases between. Looked up from germline, CDR1 is MDHEN and CDR2 is SYDVKM. The CDR3 loop spans 14 amino acids.

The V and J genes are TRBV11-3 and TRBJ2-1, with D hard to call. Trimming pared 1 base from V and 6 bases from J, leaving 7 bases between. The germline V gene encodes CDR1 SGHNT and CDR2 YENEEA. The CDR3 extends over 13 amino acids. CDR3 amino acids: CASSLGRSNEQFF. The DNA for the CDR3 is TGTGCCAGCAGCTTAGGCCGCAGCAATGAGCAGTTCTTC.

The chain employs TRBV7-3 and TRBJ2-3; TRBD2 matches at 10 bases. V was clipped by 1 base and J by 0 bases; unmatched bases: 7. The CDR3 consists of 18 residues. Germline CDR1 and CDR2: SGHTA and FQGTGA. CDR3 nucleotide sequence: TGTGCCAGCAGCTTAAGAGCTAGCGGGGGTTTTAGCACAGATACGCAGTATTTT. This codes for CASSLRASGGFSTDTQYF. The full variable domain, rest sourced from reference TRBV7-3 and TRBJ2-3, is GAGVSQTPSNKVTEKGKYVELRCDPISGHTALYWYRQSLGQGPEFLIYFQGTGAADDSGLPNDRFFAVRPEGSVSTLKIQRTERGDSAVYLCASSLRASGGFSTDTQYFGPGTRLTVL.

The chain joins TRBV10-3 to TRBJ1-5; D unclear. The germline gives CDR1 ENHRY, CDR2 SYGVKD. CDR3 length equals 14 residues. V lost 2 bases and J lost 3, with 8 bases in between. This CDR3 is CAISENQNNQPQHF. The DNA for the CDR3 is TGTGCCATCAGTGAGAATCAGAACAATCAGCCCCAGCATTTT.

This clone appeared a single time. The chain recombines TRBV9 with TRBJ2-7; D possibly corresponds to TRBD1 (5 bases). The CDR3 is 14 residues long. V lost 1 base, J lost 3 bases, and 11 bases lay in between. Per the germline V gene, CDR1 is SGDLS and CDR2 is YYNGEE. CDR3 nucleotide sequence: TGTGCCAGCAGCGTATCAGGGTCCCTCTACGAGCAGTACTTC. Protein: CASSVSGSLYEQYF.

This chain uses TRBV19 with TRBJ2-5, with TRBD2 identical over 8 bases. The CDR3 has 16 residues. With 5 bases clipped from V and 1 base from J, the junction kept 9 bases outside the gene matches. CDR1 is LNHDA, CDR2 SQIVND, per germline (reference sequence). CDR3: CASSRREGAGQETQYF. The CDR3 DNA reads TGTGCCAGTAGTCGACGGGAGGGAGCGGGCCAAGAGACCCAGTACTTC.

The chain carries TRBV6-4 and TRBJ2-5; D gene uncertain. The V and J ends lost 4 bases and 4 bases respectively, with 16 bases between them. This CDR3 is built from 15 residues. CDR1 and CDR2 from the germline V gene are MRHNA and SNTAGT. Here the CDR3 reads CASSVSFGVLETQYF. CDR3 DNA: TGTGCCAGCAGTGTTTCGTTTGGAGTTCTAGAGACCCAGTACTTC.

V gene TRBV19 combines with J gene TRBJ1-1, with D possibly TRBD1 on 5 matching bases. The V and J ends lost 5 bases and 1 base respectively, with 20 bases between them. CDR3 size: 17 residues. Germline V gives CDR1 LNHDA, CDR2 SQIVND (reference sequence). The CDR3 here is CASSLYPGGYSNTEAFF. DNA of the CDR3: TGTGCCAGTAGTCTGTACCCCGGGGGGTATTCGAACACTGAAGCTTTCTTT. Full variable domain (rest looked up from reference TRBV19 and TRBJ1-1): DGGITQSPKYLFRKEGQNVTLSCEQNLNHDAMYWYRQDPGQGLRLIYYSQIVNDFQKGDIAEGYSVSREKKESFPLTVTSAQKNPTAFYLCASSLYPGGYSNTEAFFGQGTRLTVV.

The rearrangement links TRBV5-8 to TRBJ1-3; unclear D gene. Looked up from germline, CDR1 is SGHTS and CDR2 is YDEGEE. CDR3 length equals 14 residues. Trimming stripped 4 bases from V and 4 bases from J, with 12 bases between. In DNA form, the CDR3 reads TGTGCCAGCAGCCGCGGGATGGTAGGAAACACCATATATTTT. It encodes CASSRGMVGNTIYF.